This TCR beta chain was identified in a study of cytomegalovirus exposure and HLA in healthy donors. Whole-study findings and limits: Many donors carried some public TCRs, although rarity characterized most TCR sequences. The study labeled 180 or so TCR beta chains cytomegalovirus-associated. The finding came from a later analysis; first-cohort TCR clusters tended to co-occur in the 95 to 150 validation repertoires.

Germline-derived CDR1 and CDR2 are SEHNR and FQNEAQ (reference sequence). This CDR3 spans 14 amino acids. The V segment lost 5 bases and the J segment 9 bases; nucleotides outside the gene matches: 8. Note on this clone: Its antigen is as yet unknown.

The approximately 130-subject validation cohort, separate from the approximately 670-subject first cohort, included the donors. The method was immunoSEQ multiplex PCR; TCRdb's version includes in-frame clones alone and lacks a portion of them. The sample comprises under 200,000 clones, about 90% of which are singletons, and 3% rests with the top ten. Sequencing was performed on PBMCs. The chain uses TRBV7-9 and TRBJ2-1, with 9 bases aligning to TRBD1. This clonotype originated in a woman younger than 35 in good health and CMV-seropositive. The CDR3, as DNA: TGTGCCAGCAGCCCCGCACAGGGGGCCGGTGAGCAGTTCTTC. Amino acid sequence: CASSPAQGAGEQFF. Full variable domain (rest looked up from reference TRBV7-9 and TRBJ2-1): DTGVSQNPRHKITKRGQNVTFRCDPISEHNRLYWYRQTLGQGPEFLTYFQNEAQLEKSRLLSDRFSAERPKGSFSTLEIQRTEQGDSAMYLCASSPAQGAGEQFFGPGTRLTVL.